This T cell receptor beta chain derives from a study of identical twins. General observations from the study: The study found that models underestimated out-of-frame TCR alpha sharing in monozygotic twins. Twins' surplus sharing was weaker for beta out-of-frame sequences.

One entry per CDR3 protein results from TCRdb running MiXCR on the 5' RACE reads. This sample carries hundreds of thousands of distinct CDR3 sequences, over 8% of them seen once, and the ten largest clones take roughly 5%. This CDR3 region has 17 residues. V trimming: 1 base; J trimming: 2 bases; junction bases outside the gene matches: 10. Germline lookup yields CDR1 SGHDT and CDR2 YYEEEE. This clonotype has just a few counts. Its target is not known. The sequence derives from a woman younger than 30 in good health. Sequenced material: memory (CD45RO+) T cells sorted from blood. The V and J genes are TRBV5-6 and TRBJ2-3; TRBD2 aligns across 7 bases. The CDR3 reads CASSLRGGSRNTDTQYF. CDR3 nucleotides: TGTGCCAGCAGCTTGCGGGGCGGGAGCAGGAACACAGATACGCAGTATTTT.